One sample yielded the 32 T cell receptor beta chains listed below, sequenced in a study of T-cell reconstitution after alpha-beta-depleted transplantation in children (dated by TCRdb to the mid-2010s). Libraries were built with PCR. TCRdb lists the instrument as Illumina HiSeq 2500. Molecular barcoding was employed in the preparation of TCR libraries, with unique molecular identifiers being used to normalize TCRbeta repertoire quantification. TCRdb redid the processing of the public reads, applying fastp at Q25 and MiXCR, and retained in-frame beta chains. Duplicate CDR3 protein sequences are folded into a single record with the most common DNA and genes. A total of approximately 420,000 distinct CDR3 sequences appear in this sample, roughly 11% of them only once. Over 4.5% of the sample is in the top ten clones. The material sequenced was PBMCs from the stem cell graft donor, taken from the stem cell graft. Source of these receptors: a human donor who donated a stem cell graft to a child with acute myeloid leukemia.

The chain has TRBV7-3 and TRBJ2-1, with 14 bases fitting TRBD2. J was trimmed by 6 bases and V by 8 bases; bases with no gene match: 15. The CDR3 is 18 residues long. CDR1 is SGHTA and CDR2 is FQGTGA in the germline V gene. CDR3 nucleotides: TGTGCCAGCCAGGACAGGGGGCGACTAGCGGGAGGGCCCAATGAGCAGTTCTTC. Amino acids: CASQDRGRLAGGPNEQFF.

There are many counts of this clonotype. V and J are TRBV6-6 and TRBJ1-1; no reliable D call. The germline gives CDR1 MNHNY, CDR2 SVGAGI (reference sequence). V shed 7 bases and J shed 1 base, with 7 bases lying between them. The CDR3 contains 12 residues. The CDR3 region is CASIDRNTEAFF. In DNA form, the CDR3 reads TGTGCCAGCATCGACCGGAACACTGAAGCTTTCTTT.

This clonotype has a handful of counts. One junction end does not reproduce the germline sequence, and a read error may be involved. The V gene is TRBV6-1, the J gene TRBJ2-2; 8 nucleotides align to TRBD2. The CDR3 has 11 residues. Germline values: CDR1 MNHNS, CDR2 SASEGT. As DNA, the CDR3 is TGTGCCAGCAGTGACGCGGGGGGGCTGTTTTTT. It is translated as CASSDAGGLFF.

In its sample, this clonotype was seen a few times. V usage is TRBV29-1 and J usage is TRBJ1-2, with D hard to call. This CDR3 comprises 13 residues. CDR1 is SQVTM, CDR2 ANQGSEA, per germline. Trimming cost V 6 bases and J 3 bases, with 14 bases left between them. The CDR3 DNA is TGCAGCGTGGTAGGACGGACGTACTATGGCTACACCTTC. Protein product: CSVVGRTYYGYTF.

The rearrangement joins TRBV29-1 to TRBJ2-1; 10 bases are shared with TRBD2. This CDR3 is 14 amino acids long. Germline CDR1 and CDR2: SQVTM and ANQGSEA. The V and J ends lost 3 bases and 4 bases, in that order; junction bases with no gene match: 3. CDR3 amino acids: CSVDTSGIYNEQFF. The CDR3 region has the DNA TGCAGCGTTGACACTAGCGGGATTTACAATGAGCAGTTCTTC.

V and J are TRBV25-1 and TRBJ2-3; D remains unclear. The V end lost 3 bases, the J end lost 1 base, and 5 bases lay between the germline ends. Germline CDR1 and CDR2: MGHDK and SYGVNS. CDR3 length equals 13 residues. The CDR3 sequence: CASSEHRTDTQYF. DNA of the CDR3: TGTGCCAGCAGTGAGCACCGCACAGATACGCAGTATTTT.

The V gene is TRBV5-4, the J gene TRBJ2-1; a weak D match, TRBD1 (7 bases). Per germline, CDR1 SGHNT and CDR2 YYREEE (reference sequence). The CDR3 has 17 residues. V lost 3 bases, J lost 5 bases, and 21 bases lay in between. The CDR3 coding sequence is TGTGCCAGCAGCTCTGGGGGGCTCGGGACAGCAAACAATGAGCAGTTCTTC. Amino acids: CASSSGGLGTANNEQFF.

V and J are TRBV7-6 and TRBJ2-5; D is unresolved. The length of the CDR3 is 15 residues. V was clipped by 2 bases and J by 0 bases, with 10 bases between them. In germline, CDR1 is SGHVS, CDR2 FNYEAQ. CDR3 in DNA: TGTGCCAGCAGCTTAAGAGGCGGTTACCAAGAGACCCAGTACTTC. Its protein product is CASSLRGGYQETQYF.

This clonotype turned up a few times. The chain recombines TRBV3-1 with TRBJ1-1; D remains unclear. Germline-derived CDR1 and CDR2 are LGHDT and YNNKEL (reference sequence). The V and J ends lost 0 bases and 2 bases respectively, with 7 bases between them. The CDR3 consists of 14 residues. The CDR3 protein is CASSQDPANTEAFF. The CDR3 DNA reads as TGTGCCAGCAGCCAAGATCCAGCAAACACTGAAGCTTTCTTT.

In this sample, this clonotype turned up many times. This chain joins TRBV20-1 and TRBJ1-1; D is unclear. Between the trimmed V and J ends, which lost 1 base and 7 bases, there was a span of 13 bases. CDR1 is DFQATT, CDR2 SNEGSKA, per germline (reference sequence). CDR3 length equals 13 residues. DNA of the CDR3: TGCAGTGCTAGAGTTGGTAGGCGGCTTGAAGCTTTCTTT. It is translated as CSARVGRRLEAFF.

This clonotype was detected a few times. The rearrangement links TRBV5-6 to TRBJ2-1; 15 positions agree with TRBD2. J lost 1 base, V lost 4 bases, and 6 bases had no gene match. The CDR3 totals 18 residues. Germline V gene sequence: CDR1 SGHDT, CDR2 YYEEEE. CDR3: CASSPGTSGGFSYNEQFF. CDR3 nucleotides: TGTGCCAGCAGCCCCGGGACTAGCGGGGGGTTTTCCTACAATGAGCAGTTCTTC.

The chain is built from TRBV20-1 and TRBJ2-5, with a tentative D call TRBD2 (5 bases). Trimming removed 3 bases at V and 4 bases at J, with 12 bases between. Looked up from germline, CDR1 is DFQATT and CDR2 is SNEGSKA (reference sequence). The CDR3 runs 13 residues. In nucleotides, the CDR3 is TGCAGTGCTAGGGCCCTAGCAACAGAGACCCAGTACTTC. Encoded protein: CSARALATETQYF.

The table lists this clonotype with many counts. This chain uses TRBV10-3 with TRBJ2-5, with 13 bases that match TRBD2. Looked up from germline, CDR1 is ENHRY and CDR2 is SYGVKD. The V and J ends lost 2 bases and 5 bases, in that order; junction bases with no gene match: 5. This CDR3 contains 16 residues. CDR3 region: CAISEGLAGASETQYF. CDR3 bases: TGTGCCATCAGTGAGGGACTAGCGGGAGCTTCTGAGACCCAGTACTTC.

This chain connects TRBV6-1 to TRBJ1-2, with unresolved D. The CDR3 is made up of 15 amino acids. Germline assignment: CDR1 MNHNS and CDR2 SASEGT. Trimming cost V 3 bases and J 0 bases, with 11 bases left between them. The CDR3 loop reads CASSDIRQPNYGYTF. The CDR3 DNA is TGTGCCAGCAGTGATATTCGGCAACCTAACTATGGCTACACCTTC.

Ten or more counts support this clonotype. The chain recombines TRBV20-1 with TRBJ2-5; TRBD2 matches 8 bases. Germline CDR1 is DFQATT and CDR2 is SNEGSKA (reference sequence). This CDR3 has 15 amino acids. The J segment lost 5 bases and the V segment lost 0 bases, leaving 8 bases of the junction unmatched. CDR3 protein: CSARDYREGRETQYF. The DNA for the CDR3 is TGCAGTGCTAGAGATTACCGGGAGGGCCGCGAGACCCAGTACTTC.

In its sample, this clonotype was seen a few times. V gene TRBV12-3 or TRBV12-4 combines with J gene TRBJ2-1; TRBD2 is a possible D gene (5 bases). V shed 6 bases and J shed 6 bases, with 21 bases lying between them. There are 16 residues in the CDR3. The CDR3 is CASRPRRVLLGNEQFF. Written as DNA, the CDR3 is TGTGCCAGCAGACCGAGGCGGGTACTTTTAGGCAATGAGCAGTTCTTC.

The CDR3 loop reads CSVVWGSEQYV. CDR3 coding DNA: TGCAGCGTCGTCTGGGGCAGCGAGCAGTACGTC. The J gene is TRBJ2-7, the V gene TRBV29-1, with TRBD1 as a possible D gene (5 bases). The CDR3 consists of 11 residues. The V gene lost 6 bases and the J gene lost 6 bases, with 12 bases spanning the gap. Germline assignment: CDR1 SQVTM and CDR2 ANQGSEA.

This chain connects TRBV14 to TRBJ2-7, with D perhaps matching TRBD1 or TRBD2 (5 bases each). Trimming took off 4 bases at V and 3 bases at J, with 10 bases between the two ends. This CDR3 is built from 13 residues. The germline V gene has CDR1 SGHDN and CDR2 FVKESK. The CDR3 protein is CASSPRDDYEQYF. In DNA, the CDR3 is TGTGCCAGCAGCCCCCGGGACGACTACGAGCAGTACTTC.

The rearrangement joins TRBV21-1 to TRBJ2-7; the DNA was not compared with TRBD1, the D call given in the table. TRBV21-1 is shown as a pseudogene. This CDR3 comprises 16 residues. The chain's CDR3 is CASSKDPDRGLYEQYV. The CDR3 DNA is TGTGCCAGCAGCAAAGACCCGGACAGGGGGCTCTACGAGCAGTACGTC.

This clonotype was seen a handful of times. The chain is built from TRBV10-3 and TRBJ2-3; maybe TRBD2 (5 bases). V lost 0 bases and J 8 bases, leaving 15 bases between the germline ends. This CDR3 contains 15 residues. CDR1 and CDR2 (germline): ENHRY, SYGVKD. The CDR3 coding sequence is TGTGCCATCAGTGAGTCCTCGAACCCCCGGGGTACGCAGTATTTT. Translated: CAISESSNPRGTQYF.

V is TRBV6-5 and J is TRBJ2-7; tentatively, D is TRBD1 or TRBD2 (5 bases each). The germline V gene encodes CDR1 MNHEY and CDR2 SVGAGI. The CDR3 is 13 residues long. With 8 bases removed from V and 6 bases from J, the gap between germline ends came to 17 bases. The CDR3 sequence is CASRDPSMGEQYF. The CDR3 coding sequence is TGTGCCAGCCGGGACCCTTCAATGGGCGAGCAGTACTTC.

The chain joins TRBV20-1 to TRBJ1-5; D might be TRBD1 (6 bases). CDR3 length: 14 amino acids. The ends were cut back, 2 bases at V and 0 bases at J, with 8 bases in the middle. Germline V gives CDR1 DFQATT, CDR2 SNEGSKA (reference sequence). The CDR3, as DNA: TGCAGTGCTAGACTACAGGGTAGCAATCAGCCCCAGCATTTT. This translates into CSARLQGSNQPQHF.

This clonotype was seen only a few times. The J gene is TRBJ2-5, the V gene TRBV29-1; D ambiguous. This CDR3 has 12 amino acids. Germline CDR1 SQVTM, CDR2 ANQGSEA. V was clipped by 7 bases and J by 5 bases, with 14 bases between them. The CDR3 nucleotides read TGCAGCGCAAGGACCCTCTTGGAGACCCAGTACTTC. Its protein product is CSARTLLETQYF.

The chain is built from TRBV20-1 and TRBJ2-3, with a possible D match to TRBD2 (6 bases). The V end was cut by 0 bases, the J end by 2 bases, with 12 bases between. The V gene's germline CDR1 is DFQATT and CDR2 SNEGSKA (reference sequence). The length of the CDR3 is 15 residues. DNA for the CDR3: TGCAGTGCTAGAGATTGGGAGCGGGTCACAGATACGCAGTATTTT. It specifies CSARDWERVTDTQYF.

This clonotype showed up many times. The chain carries TRBV5-1 and TRBJ2-3; 7 nucleotides line up with TRBD1. Germline trimming cut 2 bases from V and 2 bases from J; bases unmatched to any gene: 8. In germline, CDR1 is SGHRS, CDR2 YFSETQ. The CDR3 spans 16 residues. The CDR3 region is CASSFPTGKVTDTQYF. In DNA form, the CDR3 reads TGCGCCAGCAGCTTCCCGACAGGGAAGGTCACAGATACGCAGTATTTT.

This clonotype was found a few times. V gene TRBV20-1 combines with J gene TRBJ2-1; no reliable D call. V dropped 6 bases and J dropped 12 bases, with 21 bases sitting between them. Germline V gene data show CDR1 as DFQATT and CDR2 as SNEGSKA (reference sequence). This CDR3 comprises 13 residues. DNA for the CDR3: TGCAGTGCATGGGGTGAGACCGAATGGGTGCAGTTCTTC. It translates to CSAWGETEWVQFF.

This clonotype has more than one count but fewer than ten. The chain uses TRBV7-3 and TRBJ2-6, with 8 bases matching TRBD2. This CDR3 is 18 amino acids long. The germline CDR1 and CDR2 sequences are SGHTA and FQGTGA. After removal of 4 bases from V and 4 bases from J, the junction contained 12 bases not matched to a gene. CDR3 amino acids: CASSSGISGVSGANVLTF. The CDR3 nucleotides read TGTGCCAGCAGCTCGGGGATTAGCGGGGTCTCCGGGGCCAACGTCCTGACTTTC. The variable domain in full, completed from reference TRBV7-3 and TRBJ2-6, reads GAGVSQTPSNKVTEKGKYVELRCDPISGHTALYWYRQSLGQGPEFLIYFQGTGAADDSGLPNDRFFAVRPEGSVSTLKIQRTERGDSAVYLCASSSGISGVSGANVLTFGAGSRLTVL.

This chain links TRBV20-1 with TRBJ2-1, with D uncertain. V shed 3 bases and J shed 5 bases, with 11 bases lying between them. The germline V gene encodes CDR1 DFQATT and CDR2 SNEGSKA (reference sequence). The CDR3 totals 13 residues. The CDR3 sequence: CSASKMVDNEQFF. CDR3 DNA: TGCAGTGCTAGCAAAATGGTGGACAATGAGCAGTTCTTC.

The chain has TRBV7-9 and TRBJ1-1; D gene uncertain. CDR3 length: 14 amino acids. CDR1 and CDR2 (germline): SEHNR, FQNEAQ (reference sequence). The V gene lost 1 base and the J gene lost 4 bases, with 10 bases spanning the gap. CDR3 region: CASSLVSGVTEAFF. CDR3 DNA sequence: TGTGCCAGCAGCTTAGTCTCCGGTGTCACTGAAGCTTTCTTT. Drawing the rest from reference TRBV7-9 and TRBJ1-1, the complete variable domain is DTGVSQNPRHKITKRGQNVTFRCDPISEHNRLYWYRQTLGQGPEFLTYFQNEAQLEKSRLLSDRFSAERPKGSFSTLEIQRTEQGDSAMYLCASSLVSGVTEAFFGQGTRLTVV.

This clonotype has only a few counts. The junction shows a germline mismatch at one end, possibly a read error. This rearrangement joins TRBV7-2 to TRBJ1-5, with D perhaps TRBD1 (5 bases). In germline, CDR1 is SGHTA, CDR2 FQGNSA. The CDR3 covers 14 residues. In DNA, the CDR3 is TGTGCCAGCAGCCTAGCGGCGGGGCATCGACCCCAGCATTTT. Amino acids: CASSLAAGHRPQHF.

The gene calls are TRBV12-3 or TRBV12-4 and TRBJ2-3; 7 nucleotides agree with TRBD1. This CDR3 contains 14 residues. V lost 6 bases to trimming and J lost 5 bases; unmatched junction nucleotides: 8. The CDR3 DNA follows: TGTGCCAGCAGGCGAGACAGGGAAAGAGATACGCAGTATTTT. Protein product: CASRRDRERDTQYF.

This clonotype came up a few times. The chain is built from TRBV10-3 and TRBJ2-3; TRBD2 matches at 7 bases. Germline V gene data show CDR1 as ENHRY and CDR2 as SYGVKD. Losses at the gene ends were 5 bases for V and 5 bases for J; bases not matched to a gene: 1. CDR3 length equals 12 residues. This CDR3 is CAISPGGDTQYF. The CDR3 region has the DNA TGTGCCATCAGTCCGGGGGGAGATACGCAGTATTTT.